One sample yielded the 32 T cell receptor beta chains listed below, sequenced in a study of T cell repertoires in cytomegalovirus infection. In TCRdb, the reads were re-called with MiXCR into one record per CDR3 protein. The table lists 550,000 to 700,000 distinct CDR3 sequences, almost 40% of them singletons. Which antigens these TCRs recognize remains unknown. The sequencing here drew on cultured PBMCs, taken from culture after CMV antigen stimulation. The receptors were sampled from a human donor in good health (CMV status not recorded). Some clones in this sample may be carry-over from other donors' samples.

This chain links TRBV6-1 with TRBJ1-2, with 11 bases matching TRBD1. The CDR3 loop spans 15 amino acids. The V gene end was trimmed by 3 bases and the J gene end by 8 bases; junction bases not matched to a gene: 8. Germline lookup yields CDR1 MNHNS and CDR2 SASEGT. CDR3 sequence (DNA): TGTGCCAGCAGTGATCGCGGGACAGGGGGAAGGGGCTACACCTTC. As protein: CASSDRGTGGRGYTF.

The rearrangement uses TRBV10-2 and TRBJ2-7; D might be TRBD1 or TRBD2, each matching 6 bases. The CDR3 spans 13 residues. Germline V gene data show CDR1 as WSHSY and CDR2 as SAAADI. The V gene lost 7 bases and the J gene lost 2 bases, with 12 bases spanning the gap. The CDR3 DNA follows: TGCGCCAGCAAGGGGGGAGGACCCTACGAGCAGTACTTC. Protein sequence: CASKGGGPYEQYF.

J is TRBJ2-7 and V is TRBV7-8; TRBD2 matches at 11 bases. Unmatched junction bases numbered 13, after V lost 2 bases and J lost 10 bases. The V gene's germline CDR1 is SGHVS and CDR2 FQNEAQ. The CDR3 length is 16 residues. The CDR3 nucleotides are TGTGCCAGCAGCTTATCGGCTAGCGGGAGGCTCCAAGGACAGTACTTC. Its translation is CASSLSASGRLQGQYF. The complete variable domain, with remaining parts taken from reference TRBV7-8 and TRBJ2-7, reads GAGVSQSPRYKVAKRGQDVALRCDPISGHVSLFWYQQALGQGPEFLTYFQNEAQLDKSGLPSDRFFAERPEGSVSTLKIQRTQQEDSAVYLCASSLSASGRLQGQYFGPGTRLTVT.

The chain carries TRBV19 and TRBJ1-1; D gene unclear. The V end was cut by 5 bases, the J end by 0 bases, with 10 bases between. The germline V gene has CDR1 LNHDA and CDR2 SQIVND (reference sequence). This CDR3 spans 14 amino acids. CDR3 amino acids: CASSPVEVNTEAFF. The CDR3, as DNA: TGTGCCAGTAGTCCAGTCGAGGTGAACACTGAAGCTTTCTTT.

The genes are TRBV12-3 or TRBV12-4 and TRBJ2-5; TRBD2 matches 10 bases. With V trimmed by 3 bases and J by 2 bases, 21 bases remained unmatched. There are 21 residues in the CDR3. CDR3 amino acids: CASSFATGSVTSGTPQETQYF. Here the CDR3 DNA reads TGTGCCAGCAGTTTTGCCACAGGGTCGGTTACTAGCGGGACTCCTCAAGAGACCCAGTACTTC.

This clonotype was seen a handful of times. This rearrangement joins TRBV7-6 to TRBJ1-2; D not certain. There are 12 residues in the CDR3. Germline assignment: CDR1 SGHVS and CDR2 FNYEAQ. V was cut by 8 bases and J by 3 bases, with 10 bases left in between. CDR3: CASRGLDYGYTF. The DNA of the CDR3 is TGTGCCAGCCGAGGGTTGGACTATGGCTACACCTTC.

This clonotype appeared a few times. This chain links TRBV6-1 with TRBJ2-1; tentatively, D is TRBD1 or TRBD2 (5 bases each). The CDR3 is 16 amino acids. Per the germline V gene, CDR1 is MNHNS and CDR2 is SASEGT. Trimming took 7 bases from V and 9 from J, leaving 25 bases between them. The CDR3 nucleotides are TGTGCCAGCACCCCCCTGGGGGATGCGGGCCGCGGTGAGCAGTTCTTC. Its translation: CASTPLGDAGRGEQFF.

This clonotype was seen only a few times. The chain joins TRBV14 to TRBJ1-1; D is perhaps TRBD1 (5 bases). Germline CDR1 is SGHDN and CDR2 is FVKESK. Trimming cost V 4 bases and J 0 bases, with 12 bases left between them. The CDR3 consists of 15 residues. DNA of the CDR3: TGTGCCAGCAGCCTAAAGGGGAACCTGAACACTGAAGCTTTCTTT. Protein sequence: CASSLKGNLNTEAFF.

Here the CDR3 reads CASSFNGPMSTDTQYF. CDR3 DNA: TGTGCCAGCAGCTTTAACGGACCGATGTCCACAGATACGCAGTATTTT. The V and J genes are TRBV5-4 and TRBJ2-3, with no clear D. Between the trimmed V and J ends, which lost 2 bases and 2 bases, there was a span of 15 bases. The CDR3 is 16 amino acids. Germline CDR1 reads SGHNT; CDR2 reads YYREEE (reference sequence).

This rearrangement joins TRBV20-1 to TRBJ2-5; D possibly corresponds to TRBD2 (6 bases). Germline V gene data show CDR1 as DFQATT and CDR2 as SNEGSKA (reference sequence). The CDR3 has 15 amino acids. The ends were cut back, 1 base at V and 4 bases at J, with 16 bases in the middle. CDR3 nucleotides: TGCAGTGCTAGAGGTGGGGGGAGGCAAAGAGAGACCCAGTACTTC. Translated: CSARGGGRQRETQYF.

This clonotype appeared a few times. V and J are TRBV7-2 and TRBJ2-3; 8 nucleotides line up with TRBD2. Germline V gene sequence: CDR1 SGHTA, CDR2 FQGNSA. The CDR3 is made up of 16 amino acids. Unmatched junction bases numbered 8, after V lost 5 bases and J lost 1 base. Here the CDR3 DNA reads TGTGCCAGCAGCCCCCCCGGGACTAGTCGCACAGATACGCAGTATTTT. As protein: CASSPPGTSRTDTQYF.

The chain links TRBV5-1 to TRBJ2-2, with TRBD2 as a possible D gene (5 bases). The CDR3 runs to 17 residues. Germline V gene data show CDR1 as SGHRS and CDR2 as YFSETQ. Trimming cost V 4 bases and J 3 bases, with 19 bases left between them. DNA of the CDR3: TGCGCCAGCAGCGCGGCTCGGGCTCGGGATGACACCGGGGAGCTGTTTTTT. The encoded protein is CASSAARARDDTGELFF.

This clonotype was observed a few times. This chain uses TRBV7-8 with TRBJ1-1, with D possibly matching TRBD1 (5 bases). Germline V gives CDR1 SGHVS, CDR2 FQNEAQ. Between the trimmed V and J ends, which lost 5 bases and 8 bases, there was a span of 15 bases. This CDR3 is 13 amino acids long. The chain's CDR3 is CASSLTDGAEAFF. The CDR3 nucleotides read TGTGCCAGCAGCCTCACCGACGGGGCCGAAGCTTTCTTT. Supplemented by reference TRBV7-8 and TRBJ1-1, the full variable domain reads GAGVSQSPRYKVAKRGQDVALRCDPISGHVSLFWYQQALGQGPEFLTYFQNEAQLDKSGLPSDRFFAERPEGSVSTLKIQRTQQEDSAVYLCASSLTDGAEAFFGQGTRLTVV.

CDR3 coding DNA: TGTGCCATCAGTGAGTCCCCCCCAGATGGCTACACCTTC. Encoded protein: CAISESPPDGYTF. The chain is built from TRBV10-3 and TRBJ1-2; the D is unclear. The CDR3 spans 13 residues. Looked up from germline, CDR1 is ENHRY and CDR2 is SYGVKD. V lost 0 bases and J lost 6, with 8 bases in between.

This clonotype was detected only a few times. V is TRBV6-8 and J is TRBJ2-3, with no clear D. The V end was cut by 8 bases, the J end by 6 bases, with 21 bases between. CDR1 is MNHGY, CDR2 SAAAGT, per germline. This CDR3 is built from 15 residues. In DNA form, the CDR3 reads TGTGCCAGCTCCCGAGGTAGTCGGATTATGGATACGCAGTATTTT. It is translated as CASSRGSRIMDTQYF.

This clonotype turned up a few times. The genes are TRBV7-2 and TRBJ1-4; 7 bases match TRBD1. The J segment lost 4 bases and the V segment lost 5 bases, leaving 13 bases of the junction unmatched. The CDR3 has 17 amino acids. CDR1 SGHTA and CDR2 FQGNSA come from the germline V gene. The CDR3 region has the DNA TGTGCCAGCAGCCGAAACTACGAACAGGGGATTAATGAAAAACTGTTTTTT. Residues: CASSRNYEQGINEKLFF. Complete variable domain (other parts from reference TRBV7-2 and TRBJ1-4): GAGVSQSPSNKVTEKGKDVELRCDPISGHTALYWYRQSLGQGLEFLIYFQGNSAPDKSGLPSDRFSAERTGGSVSTLTIQRTQQEDSAVYLCASSRNYEQGINEKLFFGSGTQLSVL.

The chain carries TRBV6-2 or TRBV6-3 and TRBJ2-2, with D possibly TRBD2 on 6 matching bases. Germline V lookup: CDR1 MNHEY, CDR2 SVGEGT. V gave up 2 bases and J gave up 5 bases, with 21 bases separating them. The CDR3 runs to 18 residues. The CDR3 reads CASSYVLANSVLTGELFF. The CDR3, as DNA: TGTGCCAGCAGTTACGTGCTAGCGAATTCGGTTCTTACCGGGGAGCTGTTTTTT.

This clonotype was seen more than once but under ten times. This sequence joins TRBV7-9 and TRBJ2-6, with D unresolved. Trimming cost V 5 bases and J 2 bases, with 10 bases left between them. CDR1 is SEHNR and CDR2 is FQNEAQ in the germline V gene (reference sequence). The CDR3 has 15 amino acids. The DNA for the CDR3 is TGTGCCAGCAGCCGCCGGTCTGCTGGGGCCAACGTCCTGACTTTC. Translated, it gives CASSRRSAGANVLTF.

This rearrangement joins TRBV7-8 to TRBJ2-7; possibly TRBD1 for D (6 bases). The CDR3 extends over 16 amino acids. Germline CDR1 is SGHVS and CDR2 is FQNEAQ. The V gene lost 2 bases and the J gene lost 5 bases, with 19 bases spanning the gap. The CDR3 DNA is TGTGCCAGCAGCTTATACAGGGCTCGGGCTGCGGACGAGCAGTACTTC. It yields the protein CASSLYRARAADEQYF.

This clonotype came up a few times. The V call is TRBV27, the J call TRBJ2-3; 13 bases fit TRBD2. The germline CDR1 and CDR2 sequences are MNHEY and SMNVEV (reference sequence). This CDR3 spans 16 amino acids. After removal of 3 bases from V and 2 bases from J, the junction contained 2 bases not matched to a gene. The CDR3 protein is CASSLGLAGYTDTQYF. The DNA for the CDR3 is TGTGCCAGCAGTTTGGGACTAGCGGGGTACACAGATACGCAGTATTTT.

The gene calls are TRBV6-2 or TRBV6-3 and TRBJ2-7, with TRBD2 matching 7 bases. Losses at the gene ends were 5 bases for V and 3 bases for J; bases not matched to a gene: 4. The CDR3 sequence is 13 residues long. The germline V gene encodes CDR1 MNHEY and CDR2 SVGEGT. The DNA of the CDR3 is TGTGCCAGCAGTGCGGGACTACTCTACGAGCAGTACTTC. Its protein is CASSAGLLYEQYF.

This clonotype was recorded only once. V usage is TRBV2 and J usage is TRBJ2-3; D is perhaps TRBD1 (5 bases). There are 14 residues in the CDR3. Looked up from germline, CDR1 is SNHLY and CDR2 is FYNNEI. V dropped 6 bases and J dropped 0 bases, with 10 bases sitting between them. CDR3 amino acids: CASRQVPSTDTQYF. The CDR3 region has the DNA TGTGCCAGCAGACAGGTTCCGAGCACAGATACGCAGTATTTT.

CDR3 in amino acids: CASSQEHMSSGKEETQYF. The CDR3 region has the DNA TGCGCCAGCAGCCAAGAACATATGTCTAGCGGGAAGGAAGAGACCCAGTACTTC. V and J are TRBV4-3 and TRBJ2-5; 9 bases line up with TRBD2. From germline, CDR1 is LGHNA and CDR2 YSLEER. With 0 bases clipped from V and 3 bases from J, the junction kept 11 bases outside the gene matches. This CDR3 spans 18 amino acids.

There are a few counts of this clonotype. This chain connects TRBV10-3 to TRBJ2-3; 9 nucleotides line up with TRBD1. V trimming: 6 bases; J trimming: 1 base; junction bases outside the gene matches: 5. The CDR3 has 15 residues. Germline lookup yields CDR1 ENHRY and CDR2 SYGVKD. CDR3 amino acids: CAISRTGAGTDTQYF. In DNA, the CDR3 is TGTGCCATCAGCAGGACAGGGGCCGGCACAGATACGCAGTATTTT.

The chain uses TRBV11-2 and TRBJ2-1; D is undetermined. V was clipped by 4 bases and J by 6 bases, with 16 bases between them. Germline V gene data show CDR1 as SGHAT and CDR2 as FQNNGV. CDR3 size: 15 residues. The CDR3 loop is CASSYWVSGGNEQFF. CDR3 nucleotides: TGTGCCAGCAGCTACTGGGTCTCGGGCGGCAATGAGCAGTTCTTC.

This clonotype turned up a few times. The chain has TRBV7-2 and TRBJ1-2; TRBD1 might be the D (5 bases). V was clipped by 2 bases and J by 8 bases, with 12 bases between them. CDR3 length: 13 residues. Per germline, CDR1 SGHTA and CDR2 FQGNSA. The CDR3 loop is CASSLTQAVGYTF. In DNA, the CDR3 is TGTGCCAGCAGCTTAACACAGGCGGTAGGCTACACCTTC.

This clonotype was found a few times. The rearrangement joins TRBV24-1 to TRBJ1-4; tentatively, D is TRBD1 (6 bases). The CDR3 sequence is 15 residues long. Trimming stripped 4 bases from V and 8 bases from J, with 16 bases between. Germline-derived CDR1 and CDR2 are KGHDR and SFDVKD. In DNA, the CDR3 is TGTGCCACCAGTGACCCCAGGGGAAGCGGAGAAAAACTGTTTTTT. Protein product: CATSDPRGSGEKLFF.

This clonotype has only one observation. The CDR3 is CASSLGQGARGRGYTF. DNA for the CDR3: TGTGCCAGCAGTTTGGGACAGGGGGCTCGGGGGCGTGGCTACACCTTC. The genes are TRBV27 and TRBJ1-2; 12 nucleotides agree with TRBD1. V lost 3 bases to trimming and J lost 7 bases; unmatched junction nucleotides: 9. In germline, CDR1 is MNHEY, CDR2 SMNVEV (reference sequence). The CDR3 length is 16 residues.

This clonotype was observed at least ten times. V is TRBV7-2 and J is TRBJ2-6; weak D call: TRBD2 (6 bases). Germline lookup yields CDR1 SGHTA and CDR2 FQGNSA. Trimming stripped 7 bases from V and 4 bases from J, with 17 bases between. The CDR3 totals 16 residues. The CDR3, as DNA: TGTGCCAGCAACTCCATGGGGGGAGCCGGGGCCAACGTCCTGACTTTC. Its translation: CASNSMGGAGANVLTF. Full variable domain (rest looked up from reference TRBV7-2 and TRBJ2-6): GAGVSQSPSNKVTEKGKDVELRCDPISGHTALYWYRQSLGQGLEFLIYFQGNSAPDKSGLPSDRFSAERTGGSVSTLTIQRTQQEDSAVYLCASNSMGGAGANVLTFGAGSRLTVL.

Many counts were recorded for this clonotype. The chain uses TRBV6-2 or TRBV6-3 and TRBJ2-5; the D call may be TRBD1 or TRBD2 (5 bases each). Trimming removed 5 bases from V and 2 bases from J, with 18 bases in between. CDR3 length equals 16 residues. CDR1 is MNHEY, CDR2 SVGEGT, per germline. CDR3 DNA: TGTGCCAGCAGTCGGGGACGGAGTAGCATTCAAGAGACCCAGTACTTC. It translates to CASSRGRSSIQETQYF.

The chain joins TRBV12-3 or TRBV12-4 to TRBJ2-3, with a weak D call TRBD2 (6 bases). Trimming removed 6 bases from V and 2 bases from J, with 12 bases in between. The CDR3 sequence is 14 residues long. The CDR3 here is CASSTVAVTDTQYF. DNA for the CDR3: TGTGCCAGCAGCACCGTAGCGGTCACAGATACGCAGTATTTT.

The chain couples TRBV7-2 to TRBJ2-5; D possibly corresponds to TRBD2 (6 bases). Germline V CDR1 and CDR2: SGHTA, FQGNSA. V dropped 4 bases and J dropped 9 bases, with 12 bases sitting between them. The CDR3 is 12 residues long. CDR3: CASSYHGGSQYF. The CDR3 DNA is TGTGCCAGCAGCTACCATGGGGGGTCCCAGTACTTC.